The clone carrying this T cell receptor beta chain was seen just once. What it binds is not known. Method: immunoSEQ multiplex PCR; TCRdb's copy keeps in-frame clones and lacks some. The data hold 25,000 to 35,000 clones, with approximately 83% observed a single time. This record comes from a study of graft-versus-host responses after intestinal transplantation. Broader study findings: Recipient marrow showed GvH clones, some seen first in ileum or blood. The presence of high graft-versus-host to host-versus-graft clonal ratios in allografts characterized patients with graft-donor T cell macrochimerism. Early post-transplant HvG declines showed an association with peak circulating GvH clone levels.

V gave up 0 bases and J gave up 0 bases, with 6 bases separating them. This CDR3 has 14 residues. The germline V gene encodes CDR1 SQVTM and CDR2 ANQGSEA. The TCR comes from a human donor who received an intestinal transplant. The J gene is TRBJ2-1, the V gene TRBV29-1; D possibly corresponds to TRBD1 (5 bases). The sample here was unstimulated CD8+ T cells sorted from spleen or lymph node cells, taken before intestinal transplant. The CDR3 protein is CSVEDRASYNEQFF. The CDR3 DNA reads TGCAGCGTTGAAGACAGGGCCTCCTACAATGAGCAGTTCTTC.